The 32 T cell receptor beta chains below were found in one sample sequenced in a study of T cells in tuberculosis. Indicated time point: new active TB diagnosis, blood taken before or within 7 days of starting treatment. Some clones are missing from TCRdb's copy, which holds only in-frame ones; the method was immunoSEQ multiplex PCR. The data contain about 38,000 clones, around 94% of them singletons. Sequencing was performed on PBMCs, taken at tuberculosis diagnosis. The receptors were gathered from an adult with tuberculosis.

In its sample, this clone was seen once. This chain links TRBV5-1 with TRBJ2-5, with 8 positions matching TRBD1. Germline V gene data show CDR1 as SGHRS and CDR2 as YFSETQ. J lost 3 bases, V lost 4 bases, and 11 bases had no gene match. The CDR3 length is 16 residues. CDR3 DNA: TGCGCCAGCAGCACCCAGGGGGCAACGATAAAAGAGACCCAGTACTTC. This translates into CASSTQGATIKETQYF.

This chain joins TRBV27 and TRBJ2-3; a possible D gene is TRBD2 (6 bases). There are 14 residues in the CDR3. Germline V gene data show CDR1 as MNHEY and CDR2 as SMNVEV (reference sequence). Trimming cost V 7 bases and J 4 bases, with 15 bases left between them. The DNA of the CDR3 is TGTGCCAGCACCATGGGGCGGGGCTCAGATACGCAGTATTTT. Its translation: CASTMGRGSDTQYF.

This clone was detected only once. This chain connects TRBV7-2 to TRBJ1-1; a weak D match, TRBD1 (5 bases). The germline V and J ends were trimmed by 5 bases and 0 bases, with 10 bases remaining between them. The CDR3 is made up of 14 amino acids. Germline V gene data show CDR1 as SGHTA and CDR2 as FQGNSA. The CDR3 loop is CASSRQPLNTEAFF. DNA of the CDR3: TGTGCCAGCAGCCGACAGCCCTTGAACACTGAAGCTTTCTTT.

CDR3 bases: TGTGCCAGCAGAAGCCATCGTATAGGGGGCGTCTATGGCTACACCTTC. It codes for CASRSHRIGGVYGYTF. The chain combines TRBV27 with TRBJ1-2, with TRBD1 identical over 7 bases. Germline lookup yields CDR1 MNHEY and CDR2 SMNVEV (reference sequence). Unmatched junction bases numbered 14, after V lost 6 bases and J lost 4 bases. CDR3 length: 16 residues.

The CDR3 DNA sequence: TGTGCCAGCAGAACAGGGGATTGGGATCAGCCCCAGCATTTT. Amino acids: CASRTGDWDQPQHF. This chain joins TRBV28 and TRBJ1-5, with 7 nucleotides matching TRBD1. The germline CDR1 and CDR2 sequences are MDHEN and SYDVKM. Losses at the gene ends were 6 bases for V and 5 bases for J; bases not matched to a gene: 7. This CDR3 is built from 14 residues.

The V gene is TRBV27, the J gene TRBJ1-2; 7 bases map to TRBD1. This CDR3 comprises 15 residues. CDR1 and CDR2 (germline): MNHEY, SMNVEV (reference sequence). J gave up 5 bases and V 5 bases, and 11 bases lay outside the gene matches. CDR3 region: CASSPDRIPEYGYTF. The CDR3 region has the DNA TGTGCCAGCAGTCCGGACAGGATCCCTGAATATGGCTACACCTTC.

This clone has just one count. The genes are TRBV7-2 and TRBJ1-6, with TRBD1 matching 10 bases. The CDR3 spans 16 residues. Per germline, CDR1 SGHTA and CDR2 FQGNSA. Trimming took 3 bases from V and 8 from J; bases not matched to a gene: 7. The CDR3 spells CASSFTRTGGYSPLHF. The CDR3 DNA reads as TGTGCCAGCAGCTTCACTAGGACAGGGGGATATTCACCCCTCCACTTT.

This clone was counted once. The DNA for the CDR3 is TGTGCCAGCAGTTCGTCCGACAGTCAACTGTTTTTT. Amino acids: CASSSSDSQLFF. The V and J genes are TRBV6-5 and TRBJ1-4; tentative D call: TRBD1 (5 bases). The CDR3 runs to 12 residues. The germline V gene has CDR1 MNHEY and CDR2 SVGAGI. Trimming took off 4 bases at V and 12 bases at J, with 12 bases between the two ends.

This chain joins TRBV7-2 and TRBJ2-7, with 10 bases that match TRBD1. Germline V gives CDR1 SGHTA, CDR2 FQGNSA. Trimming at V came to 5 bases and at J to 6 bases, leaving 10 bases not matched to a gene. This CDR3 comprises 15 residues. The CDR3 sequence: CASSARTGGPFEQYF. CDR3 nucleotide sequence: TGTGCCAGCAGCGCGCGGACAGGGGGACCCTTCGAGCAGTACTTC.

The chain is built from TRBV28 and TRBJ2-5; 9 bases map to TRBD2. CDR1 is MDHEN and CDR2 is SYDVKM in the germline V gene. The CDR3 covers 14 residues. V gave up 5 bases and J gave up 0 bases; unmatched junction bases: 1. The CDR3 nucleotides are TGTGCCAGCAGTCAGCGGGGGGACCAAGAGACCCAGTACTTC. Its translation is CASSQRGDQETQYF. Full variable domain (outside the CDR3, taken from reference TRBV28 and TRBJ2-5): DVKVTQSSRYLVKRTGEKVFLECVQDMDHENMFWYRQDPGLGLRLIYFSYDVKMKEKGDIPEGYSVSREKKERFSLILESASTNQTSMYLCASSQRGDQETQYFGPGTRLLVL.

This chain links TRBV5-4 with TRBJ2-3, with 7 nucleotides matching TRBD2. Trimming removed 3 bases from V and 3 bases from J; junction bases left unmatched: 7. There are 15 residues in the CDR3. Per germline, CDR1 SGHNT and CDR2 YYREEE (reference sequence). The CDR3 protein is CASSYERGRTDTQYF. The CDR3, as DNA: TGTGCCAGCAGCTACGAGCGGGGTCGGACAGATACGCAGTATTTT.

This clone was counted once. V gene TRBV2 combines with J gene TRBJ2-3, with TRBD2 matching 11 bases. The CDR3 has 15 amino acids. The germline V gene encodes CDR1 SNHLY and CDR2 FYNNEI. The V and J ends lost 7 bases and 3 bases, in that order; junction bases with no gene match: 6. CDR3 in DNA: TGTGCCAGCAAGTTAGCGGGGGGGCCTACAGATACGCAGTATTTT. The encoded protein is CASKLAGGPTDTQYF.

The chain links TRBV7-9 to TRBJ1-6; D is possibly TRBD1 (6 bases). This CDR3 region has 14 residues. Trimming pared 4 bases from V and 8 bases from J, leaving 12 bases between. Germline CDR1 reads SEHNR; CDR2 reads FQNEAQ (reference sequence). The CDR3 spells CASSSTGYDSPLHF. The CDR3 DNA reads as TGTGCCAGCAGCTCGACAGGTTATGATTCACCCCTCCACTTT.

This clone was recorded only once. The chain recombines TRBV18 with TRBJ2-7; no firm D call. The CDR3 consists of 16 residues. Trimming shortened V by 2 bases and J by 0 bases, and 14 bases separated the two germline ends. Germline V lookup: CDR1 KGHSH, CDR2 LQKENI. CDR3 region: CASSPSIGRSSYEQYF. The CDR3 DNA follows: TGTGCCAGCTCACCATCAATCGGTAGAAGCTCCTACGAGCAGTACTTC.

The V call is TRBV28, the J call TRBJ1-6; D is undetermined. Germline CDR1 MDHEN, CDR2 SYDVKM. With 6 bases removed from V and 9 bases from J, the gap between germline ends came to 12 bases. There are 13 residues in the CDR3. The CDR3 loop reads CASSHEVFSPLHF. CDR3 in DNA: TGTGCCAGCAGCCACGAGGTGTTTTCACCCCTCCACTTT. Full variable domain (outside the CDR3, taken from reference TRBV28 and TRBJ1-6): DVKVTQSSRYLVKRTGEKVFLECVQDMDHENMFWYRQDPGLGLRLIYFSYDVKMKEKGDIPEGYSVSREKKERFSLILESASTNQTSMYLCASSHEVFSPLHFGNGTRLTVT.

V usage is TRBV6-5 and J usage is TRBJ1-6; D not certain. Germline V gene sequence: CDR1 MNHEY, CDR2 SVGAGI. This CDR3 region has 16 residues. Trimming took 0 bases from V and 2 from J, leaving 8 bases between them. Here the CDR3 reads CASSYSPGTYNSPLHF. DNA for the CDR3: TGTGCCAGCAGTTACTCGCCGGGGACCTATAATTCACCCCTCCACTTT.

The CDR3 spells CASSLTGGDQPQHF. Written as DNA, the CDR3 is TGTGCCAGCAGCTTGACGGGGGGAGATCAGCCCCAGCATTTT. This chain links TRBV7-8 with TRBJ1-5; D possibly corresponds to TRBD1 (5 bases). The CDR3 spans 14 residues. Germline loops: CDR1 SGHVS, CDR2 FQNEAQ. V was shortened by 3 bases and J by 5 bases, with 11 bases between the two germline ends. Supplemented by reference TRBV7-8 and TRBJ1-5, the full variable domain reads GAGVSQSPRYKVAKRGQDVALRCDPISGHVSLFWYQQALGQGPEFLTYFQNEAQLDKSGLPSDRFFAERPEGSVSTLKIQRTQQEDSAVYLCASSLTGGDQPQHFGDGTRLSIL.

V gene TRBV9 combines with J gene TRBJ1-6, with a weak D call TRBD1 (5 bases). V lost 3 bases to trimming and J lost 6 bases, with 13 bases between them. Germline assignment: CDR1 SGDLS and CDR2 YYNGEE. This CDR3 has 15 residues. The CDR3 is CASSGGGAVNSPLHF. As DNA, the CDR3 is TGTGCCAGCAGCGGCGGAGGGGCCGTTAATTCACCCCTCCACTTT.

V and J are TRBV25-1 and TRBJ2-2; the match to TRBD1 covers 8 bases. The CDR3 covers 13 residues. Germline V gene sequence: CDR1 MGHDK, CDR2 SYGVNS. V shed 7 bases and J 10 bases; nucleotides not matched to a gene: 8. CDR3 protein: CASKGQALEELFF. The CDR3 nucleotides read TGTGCCAGCAAGGGACAGGCGTTAGAGGAGCTGTTTTTT.

The chain couples TRBV4-2 to TRBJ2-7; D is ambiguous. The CDR3 totals 15 residues. V was trimmed by 0 bases and J by 3 bases, leaving 12 bases between them. Germline V lookup: CDR1 LGHNA, CDR2 YNFKEQ. CDR3 loop: CASSQDPPGNYEQYF. The DNA of the CDR3 is TGTGCCAGCAGCCAAGATCCTCCAGGTAACTACGAGCAGTACTTC.

This clone was detected once. The chain uses TRBV4-3 and TRBJ2-7, with 11 positions matching TRBD2. After removal of 4 bases from V and 5 bases from J, the junction contained 16 bases not matched to a gene. The germline V gene has CDR1 LGHNA and CDR2 YSLEER. This CDR3 region has 18 residues. CDR3 sequence (DNA): TGCGCCAGCAGCCCGAAGACACTAGCGGGGGATCTTATGAACGAGCAGTACTTC. It specifies CASSPKTLAGDLMNEQYF.

This clone was observed once. This chain connects TRBV27 to TRBJ2-7, with D perhaps matching TRBD1 (6 bases). With 4 bases removed from V and 2 bases from J, the gap between germline ends came to 18 bases. Germline CDR1 is MNHEY and CDR2 is SMNVEV (reference sequence). This CDR3 is 16 amino acids long. This CDR3 is CASSSASGQSPYEQYF. CDR3 DNA sequence: TGTGCCAGCAGTTCTGCATCCGGACAGTCTCCCTACGAGCAGTACTTC.

The chain joins TRBV5-1 to TRBJ2-7, with 11 positions matching TRBD2. This CDR3 comprises 16 residues. Germline CDR1 is SGHRS and CDR2 is YFSETQ. The V gene end was trimmed by 0 bases and the J gene end by 2 bases; junction bases not matched to a gene: 4. The CDR3 sequence is CASSLAPTSGAYEQYF. The CDR3 DNA follows: TGCGCCAGCAGCTTGGCCCCGACTAGCGGGGCCTACGAGCAGTACTTC.

The chain uses TRBV2 and TRBJ2-3; 14 bases line up with TRBD2. Germline V gene lookup returns CDR1 SNHLY and CDR2 FYNNEI. J gave up 3 bases and V 4 bases, and 3 bases lay outside the gene matches. The CDR3 is made up of 16 amino acids. In DNA, the CDR3 is TGTGCCAGCAGTGCGGGGACTAGCGGGGGTACAGATACGCAGTATTTT. Encoded protein: CASSAGTSGGTDTQYF.

This clone was found once. V usage is TRBV6-1 and J usage is TRBJ2-7; D remains ambiguous. The CDR3 runs 11 residues. V lost 7 bases, J lost 2 bases, and 6 bases lay in between. From germline, CDR1 is MNHNS and CDR2 SASEGT. The CDR3 sequence: CASTTTYEQYF. CDR3 coding DNA: TGTGCCAGCACAACAACCTACGAGCAGTACTTC.

The chain uses TRBV30 and TRBJ1-2, with 12 bases identical to TRBD1. V trimming: 2 bases; J trimming: 7 bases; junction bases outside the gene matches: 11. Looked up from germline, CDR1 is GTSNPN and CDR2 is SVGIG (reference sequence). The CDR3 contains 16 residues. The CDR3: CAWSSSGTGGVRGYTF. In nucleotides, the CDR3 is TGTGCCTGGAGTTCCTCCGGGACAGGGGGCGTGCGTGGCTACACCTTC.

This clone was counted once. The chain has TRBV7-2 and TRBJ2-2; 8 positions agree with TRBD1. Germline values: CDR1 SGHTA, CDR2 FQGNSA. The junction had 8 bases not matched to a gene; V was cut back by 4 bases and J by 4 bases. CDR3 length equals 16 residues. DNA of the CDR3: TGTGCCAGCAGCTGGACGGGACAGGTGTTCACCGGGGAGCTGTTTTTT. Protein sequence: CASSWTGQVFTGELFF.

V is TRBV19 and J is TRBJ2-4; 7 bases are shared with TRBD2. This CDR3 has 14 residues. V lost 3 bases to trimming and J lost 9 bases; unmatched junction nucleotides: 8. Germline CDR1 and CDR2: LNHDA and SQIVND (reference sequence). CDR3 DNA: TGTGCCAGTAGTATTGGGGCGGGCGGGAGCATTCAGTACTTC. Encoded protein: CASSIGAGGSIQYF.

The V call is TRBV18, the J call TRBJ2-5, with TRBD1 matching 10 bases. The CDR3 covers 14 residues. Germline CDR1 is KGHSH and CDR2 is LQKENI. V shed 3 bases and J 3 bases; nucleotides not matched to a gene: 1. The CDR3 coding sequence is TGTGCCAGCTCACCCGGGACAGGGGAAGAGACCCAGTACTTC. It encodes CASSPGTGEETQYF.

This clone was seen a handful of times. This chain uses TRBV5-1 with TRBJ1-1, with a tentative D call TRBD1 (6 bases). CDR1 SGHRS and CDR2 YFSETQ come from the germline V gene. This CDR3 spans 15 amino acids. The V end was cut by 4 bases, the J end by 7 bases, with 20 bases between. The CDR3 DNA follows: TGCGCCAGCAGCCCAGGCCCGACAGGTACGAGTGAAGCTTTCTTT. This codes for CASSPGPTGTSEAFF.

The V and J genes are TRBV18 and TRBJ1-6; maybe TRBD1 (6 bases). The V gene lost 2 bases and the J gene lost 7 bases, with 18 bases spanning the gap. The CDR3 runs to 17 residues. Germline V gene sequence: CDR1 KGHSH, CDR2 LQKENI. Written as DNA, the CDR3 is TGTGCCAGCTCACCAAGAGGGACATCGGTTGGGAATTCACCCCTCCACTTT. It translates to CASSPRGTSVGNSPLHF.

The rearrangement links TRBV7-6 to TRBJ1-2, with no clear D. Germline CDR1 is SGHVS and CDR2 is FNYEAQ. V was shortened by 4 bases and J by 0 bases, with 15 bases between the two germline ends. This CDR3 contains 16 residues. CDR3 sequence: CASSSRVRTANYGYTF. DNA for the CDR3: TGTGCCAGCAGCTCGCGGGTTCGAACCGCTAACTATGGCTACACCTTC.